These 17 T cell receptor beta chains share one sample of origin, sequenced in a study of blood T cells in healthy people across ages. A J-beta primer mix and a sample-barcoded 5' primer were used in a second PCR of roughly 7 to 12 cycles. TCRdb redid the calling of the 5' RACE reads with MiXCR, one entry per CDR3 protein. The data hold over 1.5 million distinct CDR3 sequences, with around 50% observed a single time. The sequenced sample consisted of blood. These receptors were taken from a woman aged 35 to 49 in good health.

The J gene is TRBJ1-1, the V gene TRBV6-2 or TRBV6-3; D not resolved. V lost 5 bases to trimming and J lost 4 bases, with 17 bases between them. The CDR3 totals 15 residues. The germline V gene encodes CDR1 MNHEY and CDR2 SVGEGT. CDR3 residues: CASSPIGVVGTEAFF. DNA for the CDR3: TGTGCCAGCAGTCCTATTGGAGTTGTGGGCACTGAAGCTTTCTTT.

The chain has TRBV28 and TRBJ2-3; no definite D call. The ends were cut back, 8 bases at V and 3 bases at J, with 9 bases in the middle. Looked up from germline, CDR1 is MDHEN and CDR2 is SYDVKM. This CDR3 is 12 amino acids long. This chain's CDR3 is CASAGPTDTQYF. CDR3 DNA: TGTGCCAGCGCCGGCCCAACAGATACGCAGTATTTT.

This clonotype was counted many times. The gene calls are TRBV20-1 and TRBJ2-1, with 8 nucleotides matching TRBD2. After removal of 6 bases from V and 6 bases from J, the junction contained 16 bases not matched to a gene. This CDR3 has 16 residues. CDR1 DFQATT and CDR2 SNEGSKA come from the germline V gene (reference sequence). The CDR3 DNA sequence: TGCAGTGCCCCCCCGGTCGGGGGGGGCCTCCTCAATGAGCAGTTCTTC. As protein: CSAPPVGGGLLNEQFF.

This clonotype was counted only a few times. The chain joins TRBV5-1 to TRBJ2-6; tentatively, D is TRBD1 (6 bases). Trimming took 0 bases from V and 0 from J, leaving 13 bases between them. The CDR3 runs 18 residues. Germline V gene lookup returns CDR1 SGHRS and CDR2 YFSETQ. The CDR3 spells CASSLGSQGSSGANVLTF. CDR3 coding DNA: TGCGCCAGCAGCTTGGGATCGCAGGGGAGCTCTGGGGCCAACGTCCTGACTTTC. Supplemented by reference TRBV5-1 and TRBJ2-6, the full variable domain reads KAGVTQTPRYLIKTRGQQVTLSCSPISGHRSVSWYQQTPGQGLQFLFEYFSETQRNKGNFPGRFSGRQFSNSRSEMNVSTLELGDSALYLCASSLGSQGSSGANVLTFGAGSRLTVL.

The chain joins TRBV16 to TRBJ2-7; D might be TRBD2 (5 bases). Trimming took 3 bases from V and 2 from J, leaving 8 bases between them. CDR1 and CDR2 (germline): KGHSY, FQNENV. The CDR3 totals 13 residues. The CDR3 DNA is TGTGCCAGCAGCCACACTAGTCCCTACGAGCAGTACTTC. Amino acid sequence: CASSHTSPYEQYF.

V and J are TRBV12-3 or TRBV12-4 and TRBJ2-1, with D tentatively TRBD2 (5 bases). The ends were cut back, 4 bases at V and 0 bases at J, with 13 bases in the middle. The CDR3 runs to 16 residues. CDR3 amino acids: CASSSTTWSSYNEQFF. In DNA form, the CDR3 reads TGTGCCAGCAGTTCGACTACCTGGAGCTCCTACAATGAGCAGTTCTTC.

This clonotype has a single count. The chain couples TRBV20-1 to TRBJ2-3; TRBD2 aligns across 10 bases. The germline V gene encodes CDR1 DFQATT and CDR2 SNEGSKA (reference sequence). CDR3 size: 15 residues. V lost 2 bases, J lost 8 bases, and 10 bases stayed unmatched. CDR3 nucleotide sequence: TGCAGTGCTAGACCGGCTAGCGGGGGTGCAGGTACGCAGTATTTT. Translation: CSARPASGGAGTQYF.

The chain couples TRBV4-3 to TRBJ1-1, with TRBD1 matching over 7 bases. The ends lost 1 base at V and 0 bases at J; junction bases unmatched: 5. CDR3 size: 16 residues. Germline lookup yields CDR1 LGHNA and CDR2 YSLEER. The CDR3 loop reads CASSQGLTGLNTEAFF. The CDR3 bases are TGCGCCAGCAGCCAAGGCTTGACAGGGTTGAACACTGAAGCTTTCTTT.

The chain has TRBV29-1 and TRBJ2-7; D is undetermined. The CDR3 runs 12 residues. Per the germline V gene, CDR1 is SQVTM and CDR2 is ANQGSEA. V was cut by 7 bases and J by 7 bases, with 17 bases left in between. The CDR3 sequence: CSAPTLGDEQYF. CDR3 nucleotide sequence: TGCAGCGCACCTACGTTGGGCGATGAGCAGTACTTC.

The CDR3 region is CASSHPKIGGHEKLFF. The CDR3 DNA is TGCGCCAGCAGCCACCCCAAGATCGGCGGACATGAAAAACTGTTTTTT. The V call is TRBV4-1, the J call TRBJ1-4; D remains unclear. The germline gives CDR1 MGHRA, CDR2 YSYEKL. This CDR3 region has 16 residues. V gave up 3 bases and J gave up 6 bases, with 17 bases separating them.

In nucleotides, the CDR3 is TGTGCCAGCAGCGTAGTAGCGGGGGGAACCGCTAGCACAGATACGCAGTATTTT. Translation: CASSVVAGGTASTDTQYF. The chain is built from TRBV9 and TRBJ2-3, with TRBD2 identical over 10 bases. CDR3 length: 18 amino acids. Unmatched junction bases numbered 7, after V lost 0 bases and J lost 0 bases. Germline V lookup: CDR1 SGDLS, CDR2 YYNGEE.

This chain links TRBV6-2 or TRBV6-3 with TRBJ2-3; D is perhaps TRBD2 (5 bases). CDR1 is MNHEY and CDR2 is SVGEGT in the germline V gene. Trimming cost V 8 bases and J 8 bases, with 23 bases left between them. CDR3 length: 15 residues. The CDR3 protein is CASHGGEGILSTQYF. The DNA for the CDR3 is TGTGCCAGCCATGGCGGTGAGGGAATTCTGTCTACGCAGTATTTT.

This clonotype was seen a handful of times. This chain joins TRBV28 and TRBJ2-1, with D perhaps matching TRBD1 (6 bases). The V and J ends lost 5 bases and 3 bases respectively, with 17 bases between them. The length of the CDR3 is 16 residues. Germline values: CDR1 MDHEN, CDR2 SYDVKM. CDR3 nucleotide sequence: TGTGCCAGCAGTAGCCCTAGACAGGACGTCTACAATGAGCAGTTCTTC. As protein: CASSSPRQDVYNEQFF. The complete variable domain, with remaining parts taken from reference TRBV28 and TRBJ2-1, reads DVKVTQSSRYLVKRTGEKVFLECVQDMDHENMFWYRQDPGLGLRLIYFSYDVKMKEKGDIPEGYSVSREKKERFSLILESASTNQTSMYLCASSSPRQDVYNEQFFGPGTRLTVL.

The genes are TRBV25-1 and TRBJ2-7; 9 bases line up with TRBD1. The germline V gene has CDR1 MGHDK and CDR2 SYGVNS. V was clipped by 5 bases and J by 7 bases; unmatched bases: 9. This CDR3 region has 14 residues. The CDR3 nucleotides are TGTGCCAGCAGTCGGGACAGGGTGGCAAATGAGCAGTACTTC. It specifies CASSRDRVANEQYF.

This chain links TRBV7-9 with TRBJ2-5; 14 nucleotides agree with TRBD2. Germline-derived CDR1 and CDR2 are SEHNR and FQNEAQ (reference sequence). This CDR3 region has 17 residues. The trim removed 1 base at V and 1 base at J, leaving 2 bases unmatched. CDR3 in amino acids: CASSLGGTSGGQETQYF. The CDR3, as DNA: TGTGCCAGCAGCTTAGGTGGGACTAGCGGGGGCCAAGAGACCCAGTACTTC.

In its sample, this clonotype was seen a few times. The V gene is TRBV7-2, the J gene TRBJ2-5, with 7 bases that match TRBD2. The CDR3 has 15 amino acids. With V trimmed by 3 bases and J by 5 bases, 9 bases remained unmatched. Germline lookup yields CDR1 SGHTA and CDR2 FQGNSA. CDR3 region: CASSFLGTTRETQYF. As DNA, the CDR3 is TGTGCCAGCAGCTTCCTCGGGACTACCCGGGAGACCCAGTACTTC.

The chain joins TRBV20-1 to TRBJ2-3; 16 nucleotides agree with TRBD2. The CDR3 consists of 20 residues. Germline V gene sequence: CDR1 DFQATT, CDR2 SNEGSKA (reference sequence). The trim removed 5 bases at V and 2 bases at J, leaving 16 bases unmatched. This chain's CDR3 is CSAATASGLAGGYHTDTQYF. The CDR3 DNA follows: TGCAGTGCTGCTACGGCCTCGGGACTAGCGGGGGGGTACCACACAGATACGCAGTATTTT.